This T cell receptor (beta chain) derives from a study of shared clonotypes between healthy human individuals. This CDR3 spans 13 amino acids. Germline V gives CDR1 MNHNS, CDR2 SASEGT. Trimming removed 11 bases at V and 4 bases at J, with 17 bases between. For each subset, genomic DNA was distributed in equal portions over several immunoSEQ plates. Measured with immunoSEQ multiplex PCR; TCRdb has only the in-frame clones, and not every one. Of some 1.5 million clones in the sample, 95% to 97% were seen once. The chain is built from TRBV6-1 and TRBJ1-1, with a possible D match to TRBD1 (5 bases). The sequenced sample consisted of naive CD4+ T cells sorted from blood. As for subset: CD45RA+ positively selected. The receptor was derived from a man aged 25 to 45 in good health. The CDR3 here is CAPSPLGGTEAFF. For the CDR3, the DNA is TGTGCCCCTAGCCCCCTGGGGGGCACTGAAGCTTTCTTT.